One sample yielded the 30 T cell receptor beta chains listed below, sequenced in a study of T cell changes during pregnancy in multiple sclerosis (dated by TCRdb to between 2019 and 2020). Libraries came from the immunoSEQ multiplex PCR assay. What TCRdb holds here is the immuneACCESS table cut down to in-frame rearrangements. Part of the clones is not present; checked against another copy, under half of the missing clones reflect an unresolved V gene, and the others are unexplained. For this sample the table gives tens of thousands of clones, of which 89% were detected only once. The biggest ten clones account for roughly 1.2% of the sample. The input for sequencing was CD4+ T cells from peripheral blood mononuclear cells, taken in the first trimester of pregnancy. The receptors shown here come from a female donor with multiple sclerosis, enrolled in a pregnancy study.

This clone has just one count. The chain combines TRBV28 with TRBJ1-5; D gene ambiguous. Germline-derived CDR1 and CDR2 are MDHEN and SYDVKM. This CDR3 spans 14 amino acids. Trimming cost V 6 bases and J 5 bases, with 14 bases left between them. The CDR3 bases are TGTGCCAGCAGCCCAGTGATGAGGGATCAGCCCCAGCATTTT. This sequence encodes CASSPVMRDQPQHF.

This clone was seen just once. The CDR3 coding sequence is TGCGCCAGCAGCCCGGGACAGAGAGATGAAAAACTGTTTTTT. It is translated as CASSPGQRDEKLFF. The rearrangement uses TRBV5-1 and TRBJ1-4; 7 bases align to TRBD1. CDR1 SGHRS and CDR2 YFSETQ come from the germline V gene. Germline trimming cut 4 bases from V and 6 bases from J; bases unmatched to any gene: 6. The CDR3 is made up of 14 amino acids.

The chain links TRBV6-1 to TRBJ1-2; D perhaps matches TRBD1 (6 bases). The CDR3 consists of 15 residues. Germline V CDR1 and CDR2: MNHNS, SASEGT. Trimming removed 5 bases at V and 4 bases at J, with 17 bases between. CDR3 region: CASSLAPGESYGYTF. CDR3 DNA: TGTGCCAGCAGTCTAGCCCCAGGGGAATCCTATGGCTACACCTTC.

The chain recombines TRBV4-2 with TRBJ2-6; D is unclear. Germline V CDR1 and CDR2: LGHNA, YNFKEQ. The CDR3 is made up of 15 amino acids. V gave up 2 bases and J gave up 4 bases, with 9 bases separating them. The CDR3 loop is CASSQSETGANVLTF. DNA of the CDR3: TGTGCCAGCAGCCAATCAGAGACAGGGGCCAACGTCCTGACTTTC.

V usage is TRBV7-2 and J usage is TRBJ2-5, with 8 bases lining up with TRBD2. The CDR3 is 13 amino acids. Germline V gene lookup returns CDR1 SGHTA and CDR2 FQGNSA. J lost 5 bases, V lost 5 bases, and 4 bases had no gene match. DNA of the CDR3: TGTGCCAGCAGCCCCGGACTAGCCGAGACCCAGTACTTC. It yields the protein CASSPGLAETQYF.

The chain uses TRBV6-4 and TRBJ1-5; TRBD1 matches at 8 bases. There are 15 residues in the CDR3. Per the germline V gene, CDR1 is MRHNA and CDR2 is SNTAGT. After removal of 3 bases from V and 6 bases from J, the junction contained 7 bases not matched to a gene. The CDR3 loop reads CASSDGTGGRQPQHF. The CDR3 region has the DNA TGTGCCAGCAGTGATGGAACAGGGGGGCGTCAGCCCCAGCATTTT.

The chain employs TRBV6-4 and TRBJ1-2, with 9 bases aligning to TRBD1. After removal of 6 bases from V and 6 bases from J, the junction contained 8 bases not matched to a gene. Germline assignment: CDR1 MRHNA and CDR2 SNTAGT. This CDR3 spans 14 amino acids. The CDR3 reads CASSPTTGGHGYTF. The CDR3 bases are TGTGCCAGCAGCCCTACGACAGGGGGACATGGCTACACCTTC.

This clone was picked up one time. The CDR3, as DNA: TGTGCCACCAGCAGAGCGAGAACTGCAACTAATGAAAAACTGTTTTTT. It translates to CATSRARTATNEKLFF. V usage is TRBV15 and J usage is TRBJ1-4; unclear D gene. The germline V and J ends were trimmed by 1 base and 0 bases, with 9 bases remaining between them. In germline, CDR1 is LNHNV, CDR2 YYDKDF (reference sequence). This CDR3 has 16 residues.

This chain connects TRBV30 to TRBJ2-5; 12 nucleotides match TRBD2. From germline, CDR1 is GTSNPN and CDR2 SVGIG (reference sequence). CDR3 size: 13 residues. V lost 2 bases to trimming and J lost 5 bases; unmatched junction nucleotides: 0. CDR3 sequence: CAWSLAGGETQYF. CDR3 sequence (DNA): TGTGCCTGGAGTCTAGCGGGAGGGGAGACCCAGTACTTC. The full variable domain, its missing parts supplied by reference TRBV30 and TRBJ2-5, is SQTIHQWPATLVQPVGSPLSLECTVEGTSNPNLYWYRQAAGRGLQLLFYSVGIGQISSEVPQNLSASRPQDRQFILSSKKLLLSDSGFYLCAWSLAGGETQYFGPGTRLLVL.

V usage is TRBV6-5 and J usage is TRBJ2-1; 8 bases are a match to TRBD2. CDR3 length: 15 amino acids. V dropped 4 bases and J dropped 5; count of bases not matched to a gene: 7. The germline V gene has CDR1 MNHEY and CDR2 SVGAGI. CDR3 nucleotide sequence: TGTGCCAGCAGTTCGAGCGGGAGCATTAACAATGAGCAGTTCTTC. This encodes CASSSSGSINNEQFF.

The rearrangement uses TRBV9 and TRBJ2-2; 13 nucleotides match TRBD2. Germline CDR1 and CDR2: SGDLS and YYNGEE. V was clipped by 0 bases and J by 5 bases; unmatched bases: 7. This CDR3 has 18 amino acids. The chain's CDR3 is CASSVEGLAGVFTGELFF. Here the CDR3 DNA reads TGTGCCAGCAGCGTAGAAGGACTAGCGGGAGTGTTTACCGGGGAGCTGTTTTTT. The full variable domain, completed using reference TRBV9 and TRBJ2-2, is DSGVTQTPKHLITATGQRVTLRCSPRSGDLSVYWYQQSLDQGLQFLIQYYNGEERAKGNILERFSAQQFPDLHSELNLSSLELGDSALYFCASSVEGLAGVFTGELFFGEGSRLTVL.

V and J are TRBV10-3 and TRBJ1-2, with 9 positions matching TRBD1. Germline CDR1 and CDR2: ENHRY and SYGVKD. V lost 10 bases, J lost 5 bases, and 8 bases stayed unmatched. The CDR3 is 13 amino acids. The CDR3, as DNA: TGTGCCACCTCAAAACAGGGGGCTTATGGCTACACCTTC. Its protein is CATSKQGAYGYTF.

The chain joins TRBV11-2 to TRBJ1-4; maybe TRBD1 (5 bases). V dropped 1 base and J dropped 8 bases, with 14 bases sitting between them. CDR1 SGHAT and CDR2 FQNNGV come from the germline V gene. The CDR3 has 15 residues. The CDR3 reads CASSLGGKGNEKLFF. DNA for the CDR3: TGTGCCAGCAGCTTAGGGGGCAAGGGTAACGAAAAACTGTTTTTT.

The V call is TRBV28, the J call TRBJ2-5; possibly TRBD2 for D (5 bases). The germline V gene encodes CDR1 MDHEN and CDR2 SYDVKM. The CDR3 length is 15 residues. The V end lost 4 bases, the J end lost 4 bases, and 16 bases lay between the germline ends. Here the CDR3 DNA reads TGTGCCAGCAGTTCACCGGGGAGAATAGGAGAGACCCAGTACTTC. Translation: CASSSPGRIGETQYF.

The chain links TRBV7-2 to TRBJ2-7; D might be TRBD2 (5 bases). Trimming left V 0 bases short and J 0 bases short, with 6 bases between. This CDR3 is built from 14 residues. CDR1 is SGHTA and CDR2 is FQGNSA in the germline V gene. In DNA form, the CDR3 reads TGTGCCAGCAGCTTAGCGGACTTCTCCTACGAGCAGTACTTC. This gives the protein CASSLADFSYEQYF.

This chain connects TRBV7-8 to TRBJ2-7; TRBD2 aligns across 7 bases. The junction had 9 bases not matched to a gene; V was cut back by 7 bases and J by 0 bases. CDR1 is SGHVS and CDR2 is FQNEAQ in the germline V gene. The length of the CDR3 is 15 residues. CDR3 DNA sequence: TGTGCCAGCACCCCCATTAGCGGGCCCTCCTACGAGCAGTACTTC. Amino acids: CASTPISGPSYEQYF.

The chain has TRBV19 and TRBJ1-2; D gene ambiguous. Trimming pared 1 base from V and 3 bases from J, leaving 6 bases between. This CDR3 contains 13 residues. Germline V CDR1 and CDR2: LNHDA, SQIVND (reference sequence). This CDR3 is CASSIGQDYGYTF. In DNA form, the CDR3 reads TGTGCCAGTAGTATAGGGCAGGACTATGGCTACACCTTC.

The chain couples TRBV5-1 to TRBJ1-4; D uncertain. Trimming shortened V by 4 bases and J by 4 bases, and 11 bases separated the two germline ends. CDR1 SGHRS and CDR2 YFSETQ come from the germline V gene. The CDR3 length is 14 residues. CDR3 protein: CASSPEIFNEKLFF. For the CDR3, the DNA is TGCGCCAGCAGCCCTGAGATATTTAATGAAAAACTGTTTTTT. Looking up the rest from reference TRBV5-1 and TRBJ1-4 gives the full variable domain: KAGVTQTPRYLIKTRGQQVTLSCSPISGHRSVSWYQQTPGQGLQFLFEYFSETQRNKGNFPGRFSGRQFSNSRSEMNVSTLELGDSALYLCASSPEIFNEKLFFGSGTQLSVL.

The chain uses TRBV5-4 and TRBJ2-3; the match to TRBD2 covers 7 bases. There are 15 residues in the CDR3. Germline-derived CDR1 and CDR2 are SGHNT and YYREEE (reference sequence). J gave up 3 bases and V 4 bases, and 8 bases lay outside the gene matches. The CDR3 nucleotides are TGTGCCAGCAGCCCTAAGCGGGAACGGACAGATACGCAGTATTTT. Protein sequence: CASSPKRERTDTQYF.

This sequence joins TRBV7-9 and TRBJ2-2; 8 bases line up with TRBD2. Looked up from germline, CDR1 is SEHNR and CDR2 is FQNEAQ (reference sequence). CDR3 length equals 17 residues. With 5 bases clipped from V and 3 bases from J, the junction kept 11 bases outside the gene matches. The CDR3 reads CASSTRTGLGYTGELFF. CDR3 nucleotides: TGTGCCAGCAGCACAAGGACGGGACTAGGGTACACCGGGGAGCTGTTTTTT.

This chain joins TRBV28 and TRBJ1-3, with 9 bases matching TRBD1. V trimming: 3 bases; J trimming: 3 bases; junction bases outside the gene matches: 6. This CDR3 comprises 16 residues. Germline V CDR1 and CDR2: MDHEN, SYDVKM. CDR3 sequence: CASSFTDRGGGNTIYF. For the CDR3, the DNA is TGTGCCAGCAGTTTTACGGACAGGGGAGGTGGAAACACCATATATTTT.

The genes are TRBV28 and TRBJ2-1; 8 bases line up with TRBD2. The CDR3 is 14 residues long. Germline assignment: CDR1 MDHEN and CDR2 SYDVKM. Trimming removed 7 bases from V and 4 bases from J; junction bases left unmatched: 6. The CDR3 DNA reads as TGTGCCAGCAAGCAGGTAGCGGGGTACAATGAGCAGTTCTTC. It is translated as CASKQVAGYNEQFF. The full variable domain, rest sourced from reference TRBV28 and TRBJ2-1, is DVKVTQSSRYLVKRTGEKVFLECVQDMDHENMFWYRQDPGLGLRLIYFSYDVKMKEKGDIPEGYSVSREKKERFSLILESASTNQTSMYLCASKQVAGYNEQFFGPGTRLTVL.

Only a few counts were recorded for this clone. V is TRBV7-3 and J is TRBJ2-1; no reliable D call. V was cut by 5 bases and J by 9 bases, with 14 bases left in between. Germline CDR1 reads SGHTA; CDR2 reads FQGTGA. The CDR3 extends over 13 amino acids. In DNA form, the CDR3 reads TGTGCCAGCAGCCTCCATCTAGAAGCTGAGCAGTTCTTC. Translating it yields CASSLHLEAEQFF.

This clone was counted a single time. J is TRBJ2-1 and V is TRBV7-9; 8 nucleotides line up with TRBD2. This CDR3 contains 15 residues. The ends lost 3 bases at V and 5 bases at J; junction bases unmatched: 6. The V gene's germline CDR1 is SEHNR and CDR2 FQNEAQ (reference sequence). For the CDR3, the DNA is TGTGCCAGCAGCTTGACTAGCGCGGGGGACAATGAGCAGTTCTTC. Its translation is CASSLTSAGDNEQFF.

CDR3 in DNA: TGTGCCAGCAGCCCCCAGGGGGCCGACGAGCAGTACTTC. It encodes CASSPQGADEQYF. V gene TRBV7-2 combines with J gene TRBJ2-7; the match to TRBD1 covers 8 bases. V lost 5 bases to trimming and J lost 5 bases; unmatched junction nucleotides: 5. Germline V gene lookup returns CDR1 SGHTA and CDR2 FQGNSA. The CDR3 extends over 13 amino acids.

This chain connects TRBV6-5 to TRBJ2-6; D is ambiguous. The CDR3 runs 16 residues. V dropped 0 bases and J dropped 1 base, with 7 bases sitting between them. Germline V CDR1 and CDR2: MNHEY, SVGAGI. DNA of the CDR3: TGTGCCAGCAGTTACTCGCCAGGTTCTGGGGCCAACGTCCTGACTTTC. Translated, it gives CASSYSPGSGANVLTF.

Only one count was recorded for this clone. J is TRBJ1-3 and V is TRBV7-9; no clear D gene. Per the germline V gene, CDR1 is SEHNR and CDR2 is FQNEAQ (reference sequence). The CDR3 extends over 14 amino acids. Trimming removed 4 bases from V and 4 bases from J, with 11 bases in between. CDR3: CASSSWGDGNTIYF. The CDR3 DNA is TGTGCCAGCAGCTCTTGGGGAGACGGAAACACCATATATTTT.

The chain links TRBV29-1 to TRBJ1-1, with a weak D call TRBD1 (5 bases). Trimming pared 7 bases from V and 1 base from J, leaving 13 bases between. The V gene's germline CDR1 is SQVTM and CDR2 ANQGSEA. The length of the CDR3 is 13 residues. The CDR3 DNA reads TGCAGCGGAATAGACGGGGGGAACACTGAAGCTTTCTTT. Its translation is CSGIDGGNTEAFF.

The chain has TRBV30 and TRBJ2-6, with TRBD1 matching 7 bases. There are 17 residues in the CDR3. The germline V gene encodes CDR1 GTSNPN and CDR2 SVGIG (reference sequence). Losses at the gene ends were 7 bases for V and 0 bases for J; bases not matched to a gene: 12. In DNA form, the CDR3 reads TGTGCCTACGAGGGGGACAGCCACTTCTCTGGGGCCAACGTCCTGACTTTC. Protein: CAYEGDSHFSGANVLTF.

The rearrangement uses TRBV6-4 and TRBJ2-1, with TRBD2 matching 9 bases. The CDR3 has 19 residues. Losses at the gene ends were 0 bases for V and 4 bases for J; bases not matched to a gene: 13. Looked up from germline, CDR1 is MRHNA and CDR2 is SNTAGT. The CDR3 DNA reads TGTGCCAGCAGTGACTCGATCGGTGTCGGCGGGAGGGATTACAATGAGCAGTTCTTC. Translating it yields CASSDSIGVGGRDYNEQFF.